The 26 T cell receptor beta chains below come from one sample, sequenced in a study of blood T cell repertoires in COVID-19. Sequencing was performed with immunoSEQ multiplex PCR; in TCRdb, only in-frame clones are kept and a portion is missing. Counted here are tens of thousands of clones, over 80% occurring once; the ten biggest clones make up roughly 28%. What was sequenced was peripheral blood. The receptors stem from a woman of 80 years or more with acute or convalescent COVID-19.

The chain is built from TRBV27 and TRBJ2-7; 13 positions match TRBD2. The CDR3 has 15 residues. V lost 6 bases and J lost 4; bases outside the gene matches: 6. Per the germline V gene, CDR1 is MNHEY and CDR2 is SMNVEV (reference sequence). CDR3 in amino acids: CASRLGTSGIYEQYF. CDR3 DNA: TGTGCCAGCAGGCTAGGGACTAGCGGGATATACGAGCAGTACTTC.

The V gene is TRBV7-9, the J gene TRBJ1-1; D may be TRBD1 (6 bases). Trimming cost V 5 bases and J 5 bases, with 21 bases left between them. The germline V gene encodes CDR1 SEHNR and CDR2 FQNEAQ (reference sequence). This CDR3 region has 16 residues. The CDR3 sequence is CASSNDRNYGKTEAFF. In DNA form, the CDR3 reads TGTGCCAGCAGCAACGACAGGAACTACGGGAAGACTGAAGCTTTCTTT.

This clone was detected only a few times. The chain joins TRBV25-1 to TRBJ2-3; tentatively, D is TRBD2 (6 bases). The ends were cut back, 7 bases at V and 1 base at J, with 15 bases in the middle. Germline V CDR1 and CDR2: MGHDK, SYGVNS. This CDR3 is 15 amino acids long. In nucleotides, the CDR3 is TGTGCCAGCAAGGAACACGGGGGTGGCACAGATACGCAGTATTTT. Its translation is CASKEHGGGTDTQYF.

The genes are TRBV7-9 and TRBJ1-1, with a weak D call TRBD1 (6 bases). Trimming shortened V by 0 bases and J by 0 bases, and 8 bases separated the two germline ends. Germline V gives CDR1 SEHNR, CDR2 FQNEAQ (reference sequence). The CDR3 has 15 residues. The chain's CDR3 is CASSLAQGMNTEAFF. The CDR3 DNA is TGTGCCAGCAGCTTAGCACAGGGCATGAACACTGAAGCTTTCTTT.

This rearrangement joins TRBV28 to TRBJ2-4, with TRBD1 identical over 7 bases. V dropped 5 bases and J dropped 9; count of bases not matched to a gene: 10. The CDR3 sequence is 14 residues long. CDR1 and CDR2 (germline): MDHEN, SYDVKM. Here the CDR3 reads CASSDRQGNVIQYF. In DNA form, the CDR3 reads TGTGCCAGCAGTGACAGACAGGGTAACGTCATTCAGTACTTC.

V is TRBV11-2 and J is TRBJ2-5, with TRBD2 identical over 15 bases. Germline V gene lookup returns CDR1 SGHAT and CDR2 FQNNGV. This CDR3 has 15 residues. Trimming at V came to 6 bases and at J to 2 bases, leaving 1 base not matched to a gene. The CDR3 DNA reads as TGTGCCAGCAGTGGACTAGCGGGAGGGCAAGAGACCCAGTACTTC. It yields the protein CASSGLAGGQETQYF.

The CDR3 bases are TGCGCCAGCAGCTTGGGCCCCTACGGGAACACTGAAGCTTTCTTT. Translation gives CASSLGPYGNTEAFF. V usage is TRBV5-1 and J usage is TRBJ1-1, with no clear D. This CDR3 spans 15 amino acids. The V and J ends lost 0 bases and 1 base respectively, with 10 bases between them. Germline V gives CDR1 SGHRS, CDR2 YFSETQ. The variable domain in full, completed from reference TRBV5-1 and TRBJ1-1, reads KAGVTQTPRYLIKTRGQQVTLSCSPISGHRSVSWYQQTPGQGLQFLFEYFSETQRNKGNFPGRFSGRQFSNSRSEMNVSTLELGDSALYLCASSLGPYGNTEAFFGQGTRLTVV.

The rearrangement links TRBV5-1 to TRBJ1-5; 7 bases agree with TRBD1. Unmatched junction bases numbered 3, after V lost 0 bases and J lost 3 bases. The CDR3 length is 15 residues. Germline CDR1 and CDR2: SGHRS and YFSETQ. CDR3 loop: CASSLEGAVNQPQHF. The CDR3 nucleotides are TGCGCCAGCAGCTTGGAGGGGGCTGTCAATCAGCCCCAGCATTTT.

The V and J genes are TRBV7-2 and TRBJ2-7; D unresolved. Germline lookup yields CDR1 SGHTA and CDR2 FQGNSA. Trimming took off 1 base at V and 6 bases at J, with 10 bases between the two ends. There are 13 residues in the CDR3. The CDR3 DNA is TGTGCCAGCAGCTTAGACCCAGGCCTCGAGCAGTACTTC. Translating it yields CASSLDPGLEQYF.

The V gene is TRBV19, the J gene TRBJ1-2; TRBD1 aligns across 9 bases. The CDR3 runs to 15 residues. Trimming at V came to 5 bases and at J to 1 base, leaving 5 bases not matched to a gene. Germline V CDR1 and CDR2: LNHDA, SQIVND (reference sequence). This CDR3 reads CASSPRQGVNYGYTF. The CDR3 DNA reads as TGTGCCAGTAGTCCCCGACAGGGGGTTAACTATGGCTACACCTTC.

The chain carries TRBV27 and TRBJ2-3, with 14 positions matching TRBD2. V shed 6 bases and J 3 bases; nucleotides not matched to a gene: 5. The germline V gene encodes CDR1 MNHEY and CDR2 SMNVEV (reference sequence). The CDR3 totals 16 residues. The CDR3 here is CASRRTSGRLTDTQYF. The CDR3 DNA is TGTGCCAGCAGAAGGACTAGCGGGAGGCTAACAGATACGCAGTATTTT.

The V call is TRBV2, the J call TRBJ2-6; 9 nucleotides line up with TRBD2. V gave up 8 bases and J gave up 0 bases; unmatched junction bases: 5. The CDR3 length is 16 residues. Germline assignment: CDR1 SNHLY and CDR2 FYNNEI. CDR3 DNA sequence: TGTGCCAGCGCTAGCGGGATCCCCTCTGGGGCCAACGTCCTGACTTTC. This sequence encodes CASASGIPSGANVLTF.

The J gene is TRBJ2-5, the V gene TRBV7-9; weak D call: TRBD2 (5 bases). V lost 7 bases to trimming and J lost 4 bases, with 13 bases between them. Germline CDR1 reads SEHNR; CDR2 reads FQNEAQ (reference sequence). This CDR3 spans 13 amino acids. DNA for the CDR3: TGTGCCAGCATGAGAGGGAACAGAGAGACCCAGTACTTC. Amino acid sequence: CASMRGNRETQYF.

This clone appeared a single time. The V gene is TRBV6-2 or TRBV6-3, the J gene TRBJ2-7; maybe TRBD1 (5 bases). V shed 3 bases and J shed 7 bases, with 19 bases lying between them. From germline, CDR1 is MNHEY and CDR2 SVGEGT. The CDR3 loop spans 15 amino acids. The DNA of the CDR3 is TGTGCCAGCAGTTATCAGGGCCTATGGGCGTTGGAGCAGTACTTC. It translates to CASSYQGLWALEQYF.

The rearrangement uses TRBV6-4 and TRBJ1-6; perhaps TRBD1 as D (6 bases). CDR3 length equals 14 residues. The V gene's germline CDR1 is MRHNA and CDR2 SNTAGT. Deletions cut 6 bases from V and 10 bases from J, with 16 bases between. The CDR3 nucleotides read TGTGCCAGCAGCGAACAGGGTCACGGGTCACCCCTCCACTTT. Translating it yields CASSEQGHGSPLHF.

The chain combines TRBV9 with TRBJ2-1; TRBD2 agrees at 13 bases. Germline trimming cut 3 bases from V and 3 bases from J; bases unmatched to any gene: 9. CDR1 is SGDLS, CDR2 YYNGEE, per germline. The CDR3 runs to 18 residues. In DNA, the CDR3 is TGTGCCAGCAGCGAGGCGCCCGGGACTAGCGGGGTCTACAATGAGCAGTTCTTC. This encodes CASSEAPGTSGVYNEQFF.

This clone was recorded a few times. The J gene is TRBJ1-5, the V gene TRBV12-5; TRBD1 might be the D (5 bases). This CDR3 spans 18 amino acids. The germline CDR1 and CDR2 sequences are LGHNT and FRNRAP. V shed 7 bases and J shed 6 bases, with 28 bases lying between them. In nucleotides, the CDR3 is TGTGCTAGTGCCATACTGCCCAGGGTAACGCTATTCGGTCAGCCCCAGCATTTT. Amino acids: CASAILPRVTLFGQPQHF.

The chain uses TRBV11-2 and TRBJ1-6; D is undetermined. There are 13 residues in the CDR3. Germline V gives CDR1 SGHAT, CDR2 FQNNGV. Trimming stripped 1 base from V and 13 bases from J, with 11 bases between. The CDR3: CASSLADLRPLHF. The CDR3 coding sequence is TGTGCCAGCAGCTTAGCCGACCTGCGGCCCCTCCACTTT.

Many counts were recorded for this clone. The chain recombines TRBV5-1 with TRBJ2-7, with TRBD1 matching over 8 bases. CDR3 length: 14 residues. With V trimmed by 0 bases and J by 4 bases, 3 bases remained unmatched. Germline V CDR1 and CDR2: SGHRS, YFSETQ. DNA for the CDR3: TGCGCCAGCAGCTTGGGGACAGGGATATACGAGCAGTACTTC. Its protein is CASSLGTGIYEQYF.

This clone turned up a few times. V and J are TRBV7-3 and TRBJ1-1; weak D call: TRBD1 (5 bases). The germline V gene encodes CDR1 SGHTA and CDR2 FQGTGA. With 5 bases removed from V and 1 base from J, the gap between germline ends came to 8 bases. The CDR3 is made up of 13 amino acids. The CDR3 is CASSETGNTEAFF. In DNA, the CDR3 is TGTGCCAGCAGCGAAACAGGGAACACTGAAGCTTTCTTT.

V is TRBV9 and J is TRBJ2-2; TRBD2 aligns across 11 bases. This CDR3 is built from 17 residues. Germline trimming cut 6 bases from V and 0 bases from J; bases unmatched to any gene: 7. Germline V CDR1 and CDR2: SGDLS, YYNGEE. The CDR3: CASTGTSGPANTGELFF. CDR3 bases: TGTGCCAGCACCGGGACTAGCGGTCCCGCGAACACCGGGGAGCTGTTTTTT. Complete variable domain (other parts from reference TRBV9 and TRBJ2-2): DSGVTQTPKHLITATGQRVTLRCSPRSGDLSVYWYQQSLDQGLQFLIQYYNGEERAKGNILERFSAQQFPDLHSELNLSSLELGDSALYFCASTGTSGPANTGELFFGEGSRLTVL.

The genes are TRBV5-1 and TRBJ2-1; TRBD2 matches 13 bases. CDR1 and CDR2 from the germline V gene are SGHRS and YFSETQ. J lost 5 bases, V lost 4 bases, and 3 bases had no gene match. This CDR3 comprises 15 residues. Here the CDR3 reads CASSPGTSGNNEQFF. CDR3 bases: TGCGCCAGCAGCCCGGGGACTAGCGGGAACAATGAGCAGTTCTTC.

The V and J genes are TRBV15 and TRBJ2-7, with D possibly TRBD2 on 5 matching bases. The CDR3 loop spans 14 amino acids. The V gene lost 0 bases and the J gene lost 6 bases, with 12 bases spanning the gap. Looked up from germline, CDR1 is LNHNV and CDR2 is YYDKDF (reference sequence). The CDR3 reads CATSRDVGASEQYF. Written as DNA, the CDR3 is TGTGCCACCAGCAGAGACGTGGGAGCGTCCGAGCAGTACTTC.

The chain is built from TRBV18 and TRBJ2-2; 7 bases match TRBD2. Unmatched junction bases numbered 9, after V lost 1 base and J lost 7 bases. This CDR3 is 16 amino acids long. Per the germline V gene, CDR1 is KGHSH and CDR2 is LQKENI. The CDR3 region has the DNA TGTGCCAGCTCACCACAGGGCGGGAGTGTCGGCGGGGAGCTGTTTTTT. It specifies CASSPQGGSVGGELFF.

The V and J genes are TRBV6-6 and TRBJ1-1; possible D gene TRBD1, 5 bases. The CDR3 contains 13 residues. Germline V lookup: CDR1 MNHNY, CDR2 SVGAGI (reference sequence). Trimming cost V 7 bases and J 6 bases, with 15 bases left between them. The CDR3 DNA follows: TGTGCCAGCACCACATGGGGGGTCTCTGAAGCTTTCTTT. Its translation: CASTTWGVSEAFF.

This chain links TRBV6-2 or TRBV6-3 with TRBJ1-1; 10 bases map to TRBD1. Unmatched junction bases numbered 8, after V lost 0 bases and J lost 1 base. CDR3 size: 18 residues. Germline V CDR1 and CDR2: MNHEY, SVGEGT. The CDR3 DNA sequence: TGTGCCAGCAGTTACTCGAGCGGGACAGGGGTGGGGAACACTGAAGCTTTCTTT. Protein sequence: CASSYSSGTGVGNTEAFF.